This record covers a single T cell receptor (beta chain). These data come from a study of blood T cell repertoires in COVID-19. Study overall: From the United States, Italy and Spain came samples of acute and convalescent COVID-19. The analysed material was cDNA or gDNA that came from T cells, B-cell-depleted T cells, or PBMCs.

Data came from immunoSEQ multiplex PCR; TCRdb stores just in-frame clones and leaves some out. The sample yields 70,000 to 90,000 clones, 70% to 90% seen once. CDR1 is ENHRY and CDR2 is SYGVKD in the germline V gene. The V segment lost 3 bases and the J segment 2 bases; nucleotides outside the gene matches: 4. CDR3 length equals 15 residues. The clonotype comes from a man older than 75 with active or convalescent COVID-19. The rearrangement joins TRBV10-3 to TRBJ2-1, with TRBD1 identical over 7 bases. Sequenced: peripheral blood. The CDR3 coding sequence is TGTGCCATCAGTGATGTCGGGACAGCCTACAATGAGCAGTTCTTC. Translation: CAISDVGTAYNEQFF.